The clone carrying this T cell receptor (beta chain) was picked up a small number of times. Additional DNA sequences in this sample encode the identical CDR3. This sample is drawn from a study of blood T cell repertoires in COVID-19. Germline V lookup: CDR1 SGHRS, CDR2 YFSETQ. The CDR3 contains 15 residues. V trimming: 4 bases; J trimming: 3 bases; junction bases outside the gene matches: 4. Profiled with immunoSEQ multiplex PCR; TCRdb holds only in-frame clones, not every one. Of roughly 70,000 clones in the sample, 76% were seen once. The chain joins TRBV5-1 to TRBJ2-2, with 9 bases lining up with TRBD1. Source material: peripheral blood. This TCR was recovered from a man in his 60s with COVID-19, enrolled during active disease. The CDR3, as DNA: TGCGCCAGCAGCAACCGGGACAGGGACACCGGGGAGCTGTTTTTT. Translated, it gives CASSNRDRDTGELFF.